This is a list of T cell receptor beta chains from one sample in a study of blood T cell repertoires in COVID-19. The table came from immunoSEQ multiplex PCR; TCRdb's copy has only in-frame clones and leaves some out. The sample holds approximately 300,000 clones, more than 85% seen once. Sequenced input: PBMCs or T cells enriched from blood (not recorded which). The receptor source for this set is a woman aged 25-40 years who had recovered from COVID-19. CDR3s include the opening cysteine and the closing phenylalanine or tryptophan. Fields, in order: CDR3 DNA, CDR3 protein, clone size, D gene, V gene, J gene. A D gene is named only where the DNA matches it firmly. Some rows have no size entry. The others give once, few or many, or a class for an expanded clone.

TGTGCCAGCAGCTTATCAGGACTAGCGGGGGAGCAGTACTTC	CASSLSGLAGEQYF	.	TRBD2	TRBV7-6	TRBJ2-7
TGTGCCAGCGGGGATAGCGGGAGTTACGAGCAGTACTTC	CASGDSGSYEQYF	.	TRBD2	TRBV27	TRBJ2-7
TGTGCCAGCAGCTTAGGCCAGGACAGAGATAACACCTTC	CASSLGQDRDNTF	.	.	TRBV7-2	TRBJ1-2
TGTGCCAGCAGGGCTACTCGGGACACTGAAGCTTTCTTT	CASRATRDTEAFF	.	.	TRBV6-5	TRBJ1-1
TGTGCCAGCAGCTTAGGGACAGGGAAGGGTCAGCCCCAGCATTTT	CASSLGTGKGQPQHF	.	TRBD1	TRBV7-9	TRBJ1-5
TGTGCCAGCAGGGTGGCACTAGATCAGCCCCAGCATTTT	CASRVALDQPQHF	.	.	TRBV6-5	TRBJ1-5
TGTGCCAGCAGGGAGTCTGGGGGCGCCTATGGCTACACCTTC	CASRESGGAYGYTF	.	.	TRBV28	TRBJ1-2
TGTGCCAGCAGCATCTCTCTAGAGGGGGAGATAGCCAAAAACATTCAGTACTTC	CASSISLEGEIAKNIQYF	.	.	TRBV6-2/TRBV6-3	TRBJ2-4
TGTGCCAGTAGTACCGCTAGCGGTCCCTACAATGAGCAGTTCTTC	CASSTASGPYNEQFF	.	TRBD2	TRBV19	TRBJ2-1
TGTGCCAGCGCGGCCTTGACTAGCGGGGCTGTTACGCAGTATTTT	CASAALTSGAVTQYF	.	TRBD2	TRBV3-1/TRBV3-2	TRBJ2-3
TGTGCCAGCAGCCCACAACCTCGAGCAGGGGGTTCGGCCCTCCACTTT	CASSPQPRAGGSALHF	.	TRBD1	TRBV7-2	TRBJ1-6
TGTGCCAGTAGACCTGGGACGGGGGATAATTCACCCCTCCACTTT	CASRPGTGDNSPLHF	.	.	TRBV19	TRBJ1-6
TGTGCCAGCAGCCAAGAGGGAGGGAATGGCTACACCTTC	CASSQEGGNGYTF	few	.	TRBV3-1/TRBV3-2	TRBJ1-2
TGTGCCAGTAGTTATTTGGACAGAAGCACTGAAGCTTTCTTT	CASSYLDRSTEAFF	.	.	TRBV19	TRBJ1-1
TGTGCCAGCAGCGTAGGACAGGAGAATTCACCCCTCCACTTT	CASSVGQENSPLHF	.	.	TRBV9	TRBJ1-6
TGTGCCAGCTCATCCCCACGGGACAGGGCATATACGCAGTATTTT	CASSSPRDRAYTQYF	.	TRBD1	TRBV18	TRBJ2-3
TGTGCCAGCTCACAACTCTCTGGGGCCAACGTCCTGACTTTC	CASSQLSGANVLTF	.	.	TRBV18	TRBJ2-6
TGTGCCAGCAGCCTCCCTCCTAGCGGGGGAAGCGAGCAGTACTTC	CASSLPPSGGSEQYF	.	TRBD2	TRBV7-9	TRBJ2-7
TGTGCCAGCAGAAGGACAGAACGGGGATTGGGACAGCCCCAGCATTTT	CASRRTERGLGQPQHF	.	.	TRBV28	TRBJ1-5
TGTGCCAGCAGCCCGACTAGCGGGAGAGGTTATACGCAGTATTTT	CASSPTSGRGYTQYF	.	TRBD2	TRBV6-4	TRBJ2-3